The 4 T cell receptor beta chains below were found in one sample sequenced in a study of shared clonotypes between healthy human individuals. Clones were read by immunoSEQ multiplex PCR, and TCRdb kept only the in-frame ones, dropping some. The sample consists of 2 million to 2.5 million clones, less than 95% of them appearing once. Sequenced sample: naive CD4+ T cells from PBMCs. Subset reported: CD45RA+ positively selected. These receptors all stem from a man between 18 and 29 years old in good health. Some clones in this sample may be carry-over from other donors' samples.

Here the CDR3 DNA reads TGTGCCAGCAGTGAAGTGCCCTGGGGGGGAGGCTACACCTTC. This codes for CASSEVPWGGGYTF. The rearrangement links TRBV6-1 to TRBJ1-2, with D perhaps TRBD1 (5 bases). This CDR3 contains 14 residues. Trimming cost V 1 base and J 8 bases, with 14 bases left between them. CDR1 is MNHNS and CDR2 is SASEGT in the germline V gene.

This clone was seen a single time. This sequence joins TRBV2 and TRBJ1-1; D gene ambiguous. The germline V gene encodes CDR1 SNHLY and CDR2 FYNNEI. The CDR3 sequence is 15 residues long. V was pared by 4 bases and J by 3 bases, with 15 bases between. For the CDR3, the DNA is TGTGCCAGCAGTGGGAGTCTGGGTACTTACACTGAAGCTTTCTTT. Residues: CASSGSLGTYTEAFF. The full variable domain, in which reference TRBV2 and TRBJ1-1 provide the parts outside the CDR3, is EPEVTQTPSHQVTQMGQEVILRCVPISNHLYFYWYRQILGQKVEFLVSFYNNEISEKSEIFDDQFSVERPDGSNFTLKIRSTKLEDSAMYFCASSGSLGTYTEAFFGQGTRLTVV.

This clone has just one count. The CDR3 loop is CASRPAGYTGELFF. In nucleotides, the CDR3 is TGTGCCAGCAGACCTGCGGGGTACACCGGGGAGCTGTTTTTT. The rearrangement joins TRBV7-9 to TRBJ2-2, with D tentatively TRBD2 (6 bases). Germline V gene data show CDR1 as SEHNR and CDR2 as FQNEAQ (reference sequence). V lost 6 bases and J 3 bases, leaving 11 bases between the germline ends. There are 14 residues in the CDR3.

The chain employs TRBV4-1 and TRBJ2-5; D unclear. The CDR3 runs 15 residues. The germline V and J ends were trimmed by 0 bases and 1 base, with 9 bases remaining between them. Germline V gene data show CDR1 as MGHRA and CDR2 as YSYEKL. CDR3 bases: TGCGCCAGCAGCCAAGATTGGGCTAGCCAAGAGACCCAGTACTTC. This gives the protein CASSQDWASQETQYF.